Listed below are T cell receptor beta chains from one sample, sequenced in a study of T-cell memory formation after mild COVID-19. Via MiXCR, TCRdb re-called the 5' RACE reads, giving one row per CDR3 protein. This sample has roughly 550,000 distinct CDR3 sequences, with about 20% found just once. Sequenced sample: PBMCs or a T cell subset sorted from them (not recorded which). The receptors derive from an adult woman who had mild COVID-19 (a few samples of this study predate the infection). Cell type and time point are not known. Both conserved end residues are part of each CDR3. Each record gives: CDR3 length, J gene, D gene, V gene, clone size, CDR3 protein, CDR3 DNA. The D gene is left open where the match is weak. Size tells how often a clone was seen (once, few, many) or the class of an expanded clone, and some rows leave it out.

CDR3 length: 14
J gene: TRBJ1-2
D gene: TRBD1
V gene: TRBV12-3/TRBV12-4
clone size: .
CDR3 protein: CASSRDRGDDGYTF
CDR3 DNA: TGTGCCAGCAGCCGGGACAGGGGGGACGATGGCTACACCTTC

CDR3 length: 16
J gene: TRBJ1-5
D gene: .
V gene: TRBV6-2/TRBV6-3
clone size: .
CDR3 protein: CASSSGTNLLNQPQHF
CDR3 DNA: TGTGCCAGCAGTTCCGGGACGAATCTCCTAAATCAGCCCCAGCATTTT

CDR3 length: 13
J gene: TRBJ2-2
D gene: .
V gene: TRBV5-1
clone size: .
CDR3 protein: CASSLATTGELFF
CDR3 DNA: TGCGCCAGCAGCTTGGCAACTACCGGGGAGCTGTTTTTT

CDR3 length: 14
J gene: TRBJ1-1
D gene: .
V gene: TRBV10-3
clone size: few
CDR3 protein: CAISRDGMNTEAFF
CDR3 DNA: TGTGCCATCAGCCGGGACGGGATGAACACTGAAGCTTTCTTT

CDR3 length: 13
J gene: TRBJ2-7
D gene: .
V gene: TRBV28
clone size: .
CDR3 protein: CASSFSREDEQYF
CDR3 DNA: TGTGCCAGCAGTTTCTCCAGGGAGGACGAGCAGTACTTC

CDR3 length: 15
J gene: TRBJ2-1
D gene: TRBD1
V gene: TRBV20-1
clone size: many
CDR3 protein: CSAVGGTGHYNEQFF
CDR3 DNA: TGCAGTGCTGTGGGTGGGACAGGTCACTACAATGAGCAGTTCTTC

CDR3 length: 16
J gene: TRBJ2-5
D gene: TRBD2
V gene: TRBV4-2
clone size: few
CDR3 protein: CASSPGRGGQQETQYF
CDR3 DNA: TGTGCCAGCAGCCCGGGTCGCGGGGGGCAGCAAGAGACCCAGTACTTC

CDR3 length: 12
J gene: TRBJ1-2
D gene: .
V gene: TRBV5-1
clone size: few
CDR3 protein: CASSRTEGDYTF
CDR3 DNA: TGCGCCAGCAGCCGGACCGAGGGTGACTACACCTTC

CDR3 length: 16
J gene: TRBJ2-2
D gene: TRBD1
V gene: TRBV15
clone size: few
CDR3 protein: CATSRDDRAGTGELFF
CDR3 DNA: TGTGCCACCAGCAGAGATGACAGGGCGGGCACCGGGGAGCTGTTTTTT

CDR3 length: 14
J gene: TRBJ2-5
D gene: TRBD2
V gene: TRBV5-1
clone size: .
CDR3 protein: CASSLRAGRETQYF
CDR3 DNA: TGCGCCAGCAGCTTGAGAGCGGGGAGGGAGACCCAGTACTTC

CDR3 length: 17
J gene: TRBJ2-6
D gene: TRBD2
V gene: TRBV4-2
clone size: many
CDR3 protein: CASSHLAGGSGANVLTF
CDR3 DNA: TGTGCCAGCAGCCACCTAGCGGGAGGATCCGGGGCCAACGTCCTGACTTTC

CDR3 length: 16
J gene: TRBJ2-1
D gene: .
V gene: TRBV5-1
clone size: .
CDR3 protein: CASSLLKKNSPHEQFF
CDR3 DNA: TGCGCCAGCAGCTTGCTGAAAAAGAATTCCCCCCATGAGCAGTTCTTC

CDR3 length: 14
J gene: TRBJ2-2
D gene: .
V gene: TRBV5-1
clone size: few
CDR3 protein: CASSTGIITGELFF
CDR3 DNA: TGCGCCAGCAGCACCGGGATTATCACCGGGGAGCTGTTTTTT

CDR3 length: 13
J gene: TRBJ1-1
D gene: .
V gene: TRBV2
clone size: .
CDR3 protein: CATGGQGNTEAFF
CDR3 DNA: TGTGCCACCGGGGGCCAGGGGAACACTGAAGCTTTCTTT

CDR3 length: 16
J gene: TRBJ2-3
D gene: TRBD2
V gene: TRBV7-2
clone size: many
CDR3 protein: CASSLATGGFTDTQYF
CDR3 DNA: TGTGCCAGCAGCTTAGCGACGGGAGGGTTTACAGATACGCAGTATTTT

CDR3 length: 15
J gene: TRBJ2-3
D gene: .
V gene: TRBV12-3/TRBV12-4
clone size: .
CDR3 protein: CASRPTGGRTDTQYF
CDR3 DNA: TGTGCCAGCAGGCCAACGGGGGGCAGGACAGATACGCAGTATTTT

CDR3 length: 15
J gene: TRBJ1-5
D gene: .
V gene: TRBV7-9
clone size: .
CDR3 protein: CASTASGHSNQPQHF
CDR3 DNA: TGTGCCAGCACCGCCTCCGGGCATAGCAATCAGCCCCAGCATTTT